The 31 T cell receptor beta chains below come from one sample, sequenced in a study of blood T cell repertoires in COVID-19. Produced via immunoSEQ multiplex PCR; TCRdb's table is partial and in-frame only. This table holds approximately 180,000 clones, 85% to 90% found once. The specimen was PBMCs or T cells enriched from blood (not recorded which). The receptors originated from a woman aged 35 to 49 with acute COVID-19.

The chain couples TRBV7-6 to TRBJ2-2; TRBD2 matches 7 bases. The trim removed 2 bases at V and 0 bases at J, leaving 6 bases unmatched. The CDR3 extends over 17 amino acids. The germline CDR1 and CDR2 sequences are SGHVS and FNYEAQ. This chain's CDR3 is CASSLRASGTNTGELFF. The CDR3 DNA sequence: TGTGCCAGCAGCTTAAGGGCTAGCGGAACGAACACCGGGGAGCTGTTTTTT.

J is TRBJ2-3 and V is TRBV10-3; TRBD2 matches at 10 bases. Germline V gene sequence: CDR1 ENHRY, CDR2 SYGVKD. J was trimmed by 3 bases and V by 8 bases; bases with no gene match: 5. The CDR3 loop spans 14 amino acids. CDR3 amino acids: CAIQAGGLTDTQYF. The CDR3 DNA sequence: TGTGCCATCCAAGCGGGGGGGCTGACAGATACGCAGTATTTT.

J is TRBJ2-5 and V is TRBV5-6, with D perhaps matching TRBD1 (5 bases). The V gene's germline CDR1 is SGHDT and CDR2 YYEEEE. V dropped 2 bases and J dropped 3 bases, with 11 bases sitting between them. This CDR3 spans 14 amino acids. In nucleotides, the CDR3 is TGTGCCAGCAGCTTTATCACAGGAGAAGAGACCCAGTACTTC. It specifies CASSFITGEETQYF.

V gene TRBV28 combines with J gene TRBJ2-3, with TRBD2 matching over 8 bases. CDR1 is MDHEN, CDR2 SYDVKM, per germline. The CDR3 spans 14 residues. Trimming cost V 6 bases and J 4 bases; bases outside gene matches: 6. The CDR3 DNA reads TGTGCCAGCAGGGGGACTAGTTTCCCAGATACGCAGTATTTT. As protein: CASRGTSFPDTQYF.

The chain is built from TRBV10-3 and TRBJ2-3, with 7 nucleotides matching TRBD2. Germline lookup yields CDR1 ENHRY and CDR2 SYGVKD. J was trimmed by 1 base and V by 6 bases; bases with no gene match: 4. The CDR3 extends over 14 amino acids. CDR3 in DNA: TGTGCCATCAGGGCACGGGGGGGCACAGATACGCAGTATTTT. Encoded protein: CAIRARGGTDTQYF.

The V gene is TRBV5-1, the J gene TRBJ2-7; no clear D. Per germline, CDR1 SGHRS and CDR2 YFSETQ. This CDR3 is built from 15 residues. Trimming took 4 bases from V and 0 from J, leaving 14 bases between them. DNA of the CDR3: TGCGCCAGCAGCGTGGGTTATCTGAGCTCCTACGAGCAGTACTTC. This gives the protein CASSVGYLSSYEQYF.

The chain has TRBV29-1 and TRBJ2-1; 8 nucleotides line up with TRBD1. The CDR3 spans 16 residues. The V gene's germline CDR1 is SQVTM and CDR2 ANQGSEA. V dropped 5 bases and J dropped 4; count of bases not matched to a gene: 13. The CDR3 is CSVSPDRGHIYNEQFF. Written as DNA, the CDR3 is TGCAGCGTTAGCCCCGACAGGGGCCATATATACAATGAGCAGTTCTTC.

The chain is built from TRBV5-1 and TRBJ2-7; 9 bases line up with TRBD2. Germline V gives CDR1 SGHRS, CDR2 YFSETQ. This CDR3 is built from 15 residues. With V trimmed by 7 bases and J by 1 base, 9 bases remained unmatched. The CDR3 loop reads CASGITSGPSYEQYF. The CDR3, as DNA: TGCGCCAGCGGTATTACTAGCGGGCCTTCCTACGAGCAGTACTTC.

This clone has just one count. The chain combines TRBV4-1 with TRBJ2-5, with D possibly being TRBD2 (6 bases). Germline loops: CDR1 MGHRA, CDR2 YSYEKL. V was clipped by 0 bases and J by 6 bases, with 17 bases between them. The CDR3 spans 16 residues. The chain's CDR3 is CASSQDQTSHPKTQYF. The CDR3 region has the DNA TGCGCCAGCAGCCAAGACCAGACTAGTCATCCGAAGACCCAGTACTTC.

The chain carries TRBV9 and TRBJ2-1; tentative D call: TRBD1 (5 bases). Trimming took off 0 bases at V and 6 bases at J, with 13 bases between the two ends. The CDR3 spans 15 residues. Germline V gives CDR1 SGDLS, CDR2 YYNGEE. The CDR3 DNA follows: TGTGCCAGCAGCGTAGGGGCAGGGCAAGCCAATGAGCAGTTCTTC. Encoded protein: CASSVGAGQANEQFF. The variable domain in full, with the rest retrieved from reference TRBV9 and TRBJ2-1, is DSGVTQTPKHLITATGQRVTLRCSPRSGDLSVYWYQQSLDQGLQFLIQYYNGEERAKGNILERFSAQQFPDLHSELNLSSLELGDSALYFCASSVGAGQANEQFFGPGTRLTVL.

The gene calls are TRBV2 and TRBJ2-5; no firm D call. Germline V gives CDR1 SNHLY, CDR2 FYNNEI. Trimming pared 4 bases from V and 5 bases from J, leaving 14 bases between. This CDR3 has 14 amino acids. This chain's CDR3 is CASSGRTLGETQYF. In DNA, the CDR3 is TGTGCCAGCAGTGGTAGAACGCTCGGTGAGACCCAGTACTTC.

Concerning this clone: Other DNA variants within this sample encode the same CDR3. The chain joins TRBV5-1 to TRBJ1-1; no clear D gene. V was shortened by 0 bases and J by 4 bases, with 13 bases between the two germline ends. The CDR3 spans 15 residues. Germline V gene lookup returns CDR1 SGHRS and CDR2 YFSETQ. The chain's CDR3 is CASSLGRGVTTEAFF. The CDR3 DNA sequence: TGCGCCAGCAGCTTGGGGCGGGGAGTGACCACTGAAGCTTTCTTT.

The V gene is TRBV7-9, the J gene TRBJ2-7; no reliable D call. Germline V gene data show CDR1 as SEHNR and CDR2 as FQNEAQ (reference sequence). The CDR3 covers 13 residues. Trimming shortened V by 5 bases and J by 2 bases, and 10 bases separated the two germline ends. The CDR3: CASSQLVPYEQYF. In DNA form, the CDR3 reads TGTGCCAGCAGCCAGCTAGTACCCTACGAGCAGTACTTC.

V and J are TRBV28 and TRBJ1-6, with D perhaps matching TRBD1 (6 bases). Trimming left V 6 bases short and J 13 bases short, with 22 bases between. This CDR3 is built from 15 residues. Germline CDR1 MDHEN, CDR2 SYDVKM. The CDR3 bases are TGTGCCAGCAGCCCCGCCGGGACAAGAGAGGAGCCCCTCCACTTT. This gives the protein CASSPAGTREEPLHF.

The J gene is TRBJ1-3, the V gene TRBV27, with TRBD1 identical over 7 bases. CDR1 and CDR2 from the germline V gene are MNHEY and SMNVEV (reference sequence). CDR3 length: 14 amino acids. With V trimmed by 4 bases and J by 4 bases, 4 bases remained unmatched. The CDR3 loop is CASSSGQVGNTIYF. As DNA, the CDR3 is TGTGCCAGCAGTTCCGGACAGGTCGGAAACACCATATATTTT.

The J gene is TRBJ2-3, the V gene TRBV7-3; 8 bases line up with TRBD1. V gave up 4 bases and J gave up 5 bases; unmatched junction bases: 8. CDR1 and CDR2 (germline): SGHTA, FQGTGA. The CDR3 contains 15 residues. The CDR3 coding sequence is TGTGCCAGCAGCTCCACGATACAGGGGGTAGATACGCAGTATTTT. It is translated as CASSSTIQGVDTQYF.

The rearrangement links TRBV19 to TRBJ2-7; TRBD2 aligns across 8 bases. This CDR3 region has 15 residues. J lost 0 bases, V lost 4 bases, and 5 bases had no gene match. Germline V gene lookup returns CDR1 LNHDA and CDR2 SQIVND (reference sequence). CDR3 loop: CASSSPAGDSYEQYF. The CDR3 bases are TGTGCCAGTAGTAGCCCAGCGGGGGACTCCTACGAGCAGTACTTC.

The chain joins TRBV5-1 to TRBJ2-2, with TRBD2 matching 16 bases. Germline V CDR1 and CDR2: SGHRS, YFSETQ. The CDR3 spans 18 residues. Germline trimming cut 4 bases from V and 4 bases from J; bases unmatched to any gene: 7. Here the CDR3 reads CASSKGLAGGPITGELFF. In nucleotides, the CDR3 is TGCGCCAGCAGCAAGGGACTAGCGGGGGGGCCGATCACCGGGGAGCTGTTTTTT.

The V gene is TRBV9, the J gene TRBJ2-3, with 8 bases matching TRBD2. V lost 3 bases, J lost 1 base, and 7 bases stayed unmatched. The CDR3 is 16 residues long. The germline CDR1 and CDR2 sequences are SGDLS and YYNGEE. Here the CDR3 DNA reads TGTGCCAGCAGCGCCGGAGCGGGGGTGGGCACAGATACGCAGTATTTT. Encoded protein: CASSAGAGVGTDTQYF.

The chain is built from TRBV21-1 and TRBJ2-5; the table's D call of TRBD1 was not tested on the DNA. TRBV21-1 is shown as a pseudogene. The CDR3 is 16 amino acids. The CDR3 bases are TGTGCCAGCAGCTTACGAGCAACAGGGTGGCAAGAGACCCAGTACTTC. This sequence encodes CASSLRATGWQETQYF.

This clone was counted a single time. CDR3 DNA: TGTGCCACCAGCAGAGGGGGGACAGGGGAAAGCAAAAACATTCAGTACTTC. Protein sequence: CATSRGGTGESKNIQYF. The V call is TRBV15, the J call TRBJ2-4; the match to TRBD1 covers 10 bases. CDR1 is LNHNV, CDR2 YYDKDF, per germline (reference sequence). V trimming: 1 base; J trimming: 3 bases; junction bases outside the gene matches: 6. The CDR3 is 17 residues long.

The rearrangement uses TRBV6-6 and TRBJ1-1, with TRBD1 matching 7 bases. This CDR3 contains 14 residues. V was clipped by 4 bases and J by 5 bases; unmatched bases: 7. Germline assignment: CDR1 MNHNY and CDR2 SVGAGI (reference sequence). The DNA of the CDR3 is TGTGCCAGCAGTTTAGGGGGCGCCGAAACTGAAGCTTTCTTT. Translation gives CASSLGGAETEAFF.

The chain joins TRBV27 to TRBJ2-5; D unclear. CDR1 MNHEY and CDR2 SMNVEV come from the germline V gene (reference sequence). CDR3 length: 14 residues. V lost 0 bases to trimming and J lost 1 base, with 6 bases between them. The CDR3: CASSLSAVQETQYF. The CDR3, as DNA: TGTGCCAGCAGTTTATCAGCTGTCCAAGAGACCCAGTACTTC.

This sequence joins TRBV4-3 and TRBJ1-2, with D possibly TRBD1 on 6 matching bases. This CDR3 region has 17 residues. Germline CDR1 is LGHNA and CDR2 is YSLEER. V was trimmed by 4 bases and J by 0 bases, leaving 18 bases between them. For the CDR3, the DNA is TGCGCCAGCAGCCGTGGAATAGAGAAGGGGGCTAACTATGGCTACACCTTC. Its translation is CASSRGIEKGANYGYTF.

Here the CDR3 DNA reads TGTGCCAGCAGCCTCTCCCTAGGAGGGTACACAGATACGCAGTATTTT. As protein: CASSLSLGGYTDTQYF. V usage is TRBV7-9 and J usage is TRBJ2-3, with D maybe TRBD2 (6 bases). From germline, CDR1 is SEHNR and CDR2 FQNEAQ (reference sequence). The CDR3 is 16 amino acids. Trimming cost V 5 bases and J 2 bases, with 17 bases left between them. The variable domain in full, with the rest retrieved from reference TRBV7-9 and TRBJ2-3, is DTGVSQNPRHKITKRGQNVTFRCDPISEHNRLYWYRQTLGQGPEFLTYFQNEAQLEKSRLLSDRFSAERPKGSFSTLEIQRTEQGDSAMYLCASSLSLGGYTDTQYFGPGTRLTVL.

The chain joins TRBV5-1 to TRBJ1-4; D may be TRBD1 (6 bases). V was pared by 0 bases and J by 8 bases, with 14 bases between. The CDR3 runs 15 residues. CDR1 is SGHRS, CDR2 YFSETQ, per germline. CDR3 DNA sequence: TGCGCCAGCAGCTTGGAGGCGGGGGCTAGAGAAAAACTGTTTTTT. Residues: CASSLEAGAREKLFF.

The J gene is TRBJ1-4, the V gene TRBV2; D is ambiguous. Trimming pared 3 bases from V and 5 bases from J, leaving 10 bases between. The length of the CDR3 is 14 residues. Germline values: CDR1 SNHLY, CDR2 FYNNEI. CDR3: CASSEEGRNEKLFF. CDR3 bases: TGTGCCAGCAGTGAGGAGGGTAGAAATGAAAAACTGTTTTTT.

This clone was detected only once. The rearrangement joins TRBV14 to TRBJ2-1, with TRBD2 matching over 7 bases. The CDR3 extends over 15 amino acids. Germline assignment: CDR1 SGHDN and CDR2 FVKESK. The V gene end was trimmed by 7 bases and the J gene end by 4 bases; junction bases not matched to a gene: 10. The CDR3 nucleotides read TGTGCCAGCATGCGGCAAGCGGGGCCGTACAATGAGCAGTTCTTC. Amino acids: CASMRQAGPYNEQFF.

The gene calls are TRBV28 and TRBJ1-1; 9 positions agree with TRBD1. The length of the CDR3 is 13 residues. The V gene's germline CDR1 is MDHEN and CDR2 SYDVKM. The J segment lost 7 bases and the V segment lost 6 bases, leaving 6 bases of the junction unmatched. The CDR3 DNA reads TGTGCCAGCAGCCAACAGGGGGCGGGTGAAGCTTTCTTT. Its protein is CASSQQGAGEAFF. Drawing the rest from reference TRBV28 and TRBJ1-1, the complete variable domain is DVKVTQSSRYLVKRTGEKVFLECVQDMDHENMFWYRQDPGLGLRLIYFSYDVKMKEKGDIPEGYSVSREKKERFSLILESASTNQTSMYLCASSQQGAGEAFFGQGTRLTVV.

The table lists this clone with a count of one. The chain has TRBV10-1 and TRBJ1-6, with a possible D match to TRBD1 (6 bases). CDR3 size: 14 residues. Trimming left V 9 bases short and J 6 bases short, with 15 bases between. Germline assignment: CDR1 WNHNN and CDR2 SYGVQD (reference sequence). The CDR3 sequence is CARQRGGGNSPLHF. The CDR3 DNA is TGCGCCAGGCAGAGGGGGGGAGGTAATTCACCCCTCCACTTT.

The V and J genes are TRBV14 and TRBJ2-1, with 7 bases matching TRBD2. Germline assignment: CDR1 SGHDN and CDR2 FVKESK. V dropped 3 bases and J dropped 9; count of bases not matched to a gene: 11. This CDR3 is 15 amino acids long. The CDR3 loop is CASSQTAGSRSEQFF. The CDR3 DNA sequence: TGTGCCAGCAGCCAGACAGCGGGGAGTAGAAGTGAGCAGTTCTTC.